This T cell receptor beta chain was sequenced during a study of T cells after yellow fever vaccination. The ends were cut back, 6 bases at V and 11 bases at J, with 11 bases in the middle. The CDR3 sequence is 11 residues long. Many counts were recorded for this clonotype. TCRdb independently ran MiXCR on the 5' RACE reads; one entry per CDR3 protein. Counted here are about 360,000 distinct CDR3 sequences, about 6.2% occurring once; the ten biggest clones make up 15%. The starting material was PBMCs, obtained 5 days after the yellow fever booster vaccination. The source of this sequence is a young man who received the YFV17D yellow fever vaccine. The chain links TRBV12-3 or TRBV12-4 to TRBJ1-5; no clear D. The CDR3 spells CASRSSGAQHF. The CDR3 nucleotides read TGTGCCAGCAGGTCCTCGGGAGCCCAGCATTTT.